The 23 T cell receptor beta chains given below trace back to one sample, sequenced in a study of T cells in tumors after PD-1 blockade. Profiling relied on immunoSEQ multiplex PCR, and the TCRdb table lists in-frame clones only, not all of them. This table holds almost 35,000 clones, 73% found once. The sequencing used PBMCs, collected after anti-PD-1 treatment. These receptors came from a human donor with basal cell carcinoma.

The J gene is TRBJ2-7, the V gene TRBV4-3, with 9 nucleotides matching TRBD1. The J segment lost 4 bases and the V segment lost 3 bases, leaving 10 bases of the junction unmatched. CDR1 and CDR2 from the germline V gene are LGHNA and YSLEER. This CDR3 is built from 16 residues. The CDR3 spells CASSQAAGTGSYEQYF. DNA of the CDR3: TGCGCCAGCAGCCAGGCGGCCGGGACAGGGAGTTACGAGCAGTACTTC.

The V and J genes are TRBV6-5 and TRBJ2-2, with D perhaps matching TRBD2 (5 bases). The CDR3 spans 14 residues. Trimming pared 8 bases from V and 3 bases from J, leaving 13 bases between. Germline CDR1 is MNHEY and CDR2 is SVGAGI. CDR3 DNA: TGTGCCAGCCGGGGTGAGCTCGACACCGGGGAGCTGTTTTTT. Amino acids: CASRGELDTGELFF.

Only a few counts were recorded for this clone. V is TRBV28 and J is TRBJ2-3; D gene ambiguous. The CDR3 is 16 amino acids. Germline V gene data show CDR1 as MDHEN and CDR2 as SYDVKM. V shed 7 bases and J shed 4 bases, with 21 bases lying between them. CDR3: CASIRDPGFLADTQYF. CDR3 coding DNA: TGTGCCAGCATAAGAGACCCGGGCTTTTTGGCAGATACGCAGTATTTT.

The chain combines TRBV29-1 with TRBJ2-3; D is undetermined. There are 10 residues in the CDR3. Germline V gives CDR1 SQVTM, CDR2 ANQGSEA. Trimming shortened V by 8 bases and J by 6 bases, and 9 bases separated the two germline ends. The CDR3 DNA follows: TGCAGCATCCTGGGGGATACGCAGTATTTT. Translating it yields CSILGDTQYF.

This chain joins TRBV6-5 and TRBJ2-7, with a weak D call TRBD1 (6 bases). Trimming removed 6 bases at V and 3 bases at J, with 15 bases between. The CDR3 consists of 14 residues. Germline V lookup: CDR1 MNHEY, CDR2 SVGAGI. The CDR3 region is CASSPGTSDYEQYF. CDR3 coding DNA: TGTGCCAGCAGCCCCGGGACATCCGACTACGAGCAGTACTTC.

This chain joins TRBV3-1 (or the pseudogene TRBV3-2) and TRBJ2-1, with D tentatively TRBD1 or TRBD2 (5 bases each). CDR3 length: 12 residues. V gave up 2 bases and J gave up 10 bases, with 9 bases separating them. Germline-derived CDR1 and CDR2 are LGHDT and YNNKEL (reference sequence). The CDR3 sequence is CASSQYEGEQFF. The CDR3 nucleotides are TGTGCCAGCAGCCAATATGAGGGGGAGCAGTTCTTC.

This chain uses TRBV2 with TRBJ2-2; D ambiguous. V was trimmed by 6 bases and J by 5 bases, leaving 4 bases between them. This CDR3 has 11 residues. Germline CDR1 and CDR2: SNHLY and FYNNEI. The CDR3 loop reads CASSKTGELFF. DNA for the CDR3: TGTGCCAGCAGCAAGACCGGGGAGCTGTTTTTT.

The rearrangement links TRBV15 to TRBJ2-7; D gene unclear. Germline lookup yields CDR1 LNHNV and CDR2 YYDKDF (reference sequence). The CDR3 is 13 residues long. Trimming pared 4 bases from V and 0 bases from J, leaving 7 bases between. The CDR3 region is CATSNPSSYEQYF. The CDR3 DNA reads as TGTGCCACCAGCAACCCCTCCTCCTACGAGCAGTACTTC.

The chain has TRBV30 and TRBJ2-1; TRBD2 is a possible D gene (6 bases). The germline V gene has CDR1 GTSNPN and CDR2 SVGIG (reference sequence). V shed 0 bases and J shed 4 bases, with 16 bases lying between them. This CDR3 is 16 amino acids long. CDR3 coding DNA: TGTGCCTGGAGTGTACTTGGAGGGAACAATTACAATGAGCAGTTCTTC. It specifies CAWSVLGGNNYNEQFF.

This chain links TRBV4-2 with TRBJ2-2; the D is unclear. This CDR3 contains 15 residues. V lost 4 bases to trimming and J lost 4 bases, with 13 bases between them. Germline CDR1 LGHNA, CDR2 YNFKEQ. The chain's CDR3 is CASSRDTSSTGELFF. The CDR3, as DNA: TGTGCCAGCAGCCGCGACACATCCTCCACCGGGGAGCTGTTTTTT.

This chain connects TRBV11-3 to TRBJ1-1, with a weak D call TRBD1 (6 bases). The CDR3 is 15 residues long. The germline V gene encodes CDR1 SGHNT and CDR2 YENEEA. V was clipped by 5 bases and J by 0 bases, with 13 bases between them. The CDR3 reads CASSMRTGLNTEAFF. The CDR3 DNA sequence: TGTGCCAGCAGCATGCGAACAGGGTTGAACACTGAAGCTTTCTTT.

This sequence joins TRBV2 and TRBJ1-4; D is unresolved. This CDR3 is 13 amino acids long. The V end lost 3 bases, the J end lost 11 bases, and 13 bases lay between the germline ends. Germline lookup yields CDR1 SNHLY and CDR2 FYNNEI. CDR3 DNA sequence: TGTGCCAGCAGTGATGCGACCTTAGGGAAACTGTTTTTT. The encoded protein is CASSDATLGKLFF.

This rearrangement joins TRBV7-2 to TRBJ2-5; TRBD1 aligns across 8 bases. CDR3 length: 15 residues. CDR1 SGHTA and CDR2 FQGNSA come from the germline V gene. V lost 2 bases, J lost 5 bases, and 7 bases stayed unmatched. The CDR3 region has the DNA TGTGCCAGCAGCTTAAATGGACAGGGTGTCGAGACCCAGTACTTC. Translating gives CASSLNGQGVETQYF.

The CDR3 DNA sequence: TGTGCCAGCAGCTTGCTTGGGGCTGGGGGCAAAAACATTCAGTACTTC. Its translation: CASSLLGAGGKNIQYF. The V call is TRBV5-6, the J call TRBJ2-4; D is tentatively TRBD1 or TRBD2 (5 bases each). The CDR3 has 16 amino acids. The germline V gene encodes CDR1 SGHDT and CDR2 YYEEEE. The V and J ends lost 1 base and 3 bases respectively, with 14 bases between them.

This chain joins TRBV5-5 and TRBJ2-7, with 7 bases that match TRBD1. CDR3 length: 15 residues. Germline assignment: CDR1 SGHKS and CDR2 YYEKEE (reference sequence). Trimming cost V 4 bases and J 5 bases; bases outside gene matches: 12. The CDR3 region is CASSLRTGLSDEQYF. Here the CDR3 DNA reads TGTGCCAGCAGCCTGCGGACAGGACTCTCGGACGAGCAGTACTTC.

A few counts support this clone. The rearrangement joins TRBV5-4 to TRBJ1-5; D uncertain. The CDR3 is made up of 13 amino acids. The V end lost 2 bases, the J end lost 5 bases, and 8 bases lay between the germline ends. In germline, CDR1 is SGHNT, CDR2 YYREEE (reference sequence). For the CDR3, the DNA is TGTGCCAGCAGCTTCGGTGGAGATCAGCCCCAGCATTTT. Residues: CASSFGGDQPQHF.

The chain employs TRBV4-3 and TRBJ1-2; TRBD1 is a possible D gene (6 bases). Trimming stripped 6 bases from V and 3 bases from J, with 17 bases between. The CDR3 length is 15 residues. Germline CDR1 is LGHNA and CDR2 is YSLEER. For the CDR3, the DNA is TGCGCCAGCAGTCCGGGACACCCCCCGCACTATGGCTACACCTTC. Translating gives CASSPGHPPHYGYTF.

The CDR3 DNA reads as TGTGCCACCAGTGACACCGGGACAGCTAATGAAAAACTGTTTTTT. Translation gives CATSDTGTANEKLFF. This rearrangement joins TRBV24-1 to TRBJ1-4, with TRBD1 matching 7 bases. V gave up 4 bases and J gave up 3 bases; unmatched junction bases: 4. Germline V gene lookup returns CDR1 KGHDR and CDR2 SFDVKD. This CDR3 has 15 amino acids.

V is TRBV21-1 and J is TRBJ2-2; the table's D gene call, TRBD1, was not cross checked with the DNA. TRBV21-1 is a listed pseudogene. The CDR3 loop spans 17 amino acids. For the CDR3, the DNA is TGTGCCAGCAGCATAAGAGAGGGGGCGCCGAACACCGGGGAGCTGTTTTTT. It specifies CASSIREGAPNTGELFF.

The table lists this clone with a few counts. The chain uses TRBV7-3 and TRBJ2-1; D tentatively reads TRBD1 or TRBD2 (7 bases each). CDR3 length: 15 residues. Trimming removed 5 bases at V and 3 bases at J, with 14 bases between. The germline V gene encodes CDR1 SGHTA and CDR2 FQGTGA. CDR3 sequence: CASSPQGGNYNEQFF. The CDR3 DNA sequence: TGTGCCAGCAGCCCCCAGGGGGGGAACTACAATGAGCAGTTCTTC.

The chain links TRBV29-1 to TRBJ2-1; D is undetermined. CDR1 SQVTM and CDR2 ANQGSEA come from the germline V gene. This CDR3 is 15 amino acids long. The ends were cut back, 0 bases at V and 2 bases at J, with 11 bases in the middle. CDR3 sequence (DNA): TGCAGCGTTGAAGATAGAACGGACGCCTACAATGAGCAGTTCTTC. This codes for CSVEDRTDAYNEQFF.

This chain uses TRBV6-5 with TRBJ1-2; no reliable D call. The CDR3 consists of 10 residues. Trimming took off 5 bases at V and 8 bases at J, with 6 bases between the two ends. Germline V gene sequence: CDR1 MNHEY, CDR2 SVGAGI. CDR3: CASSRAGYTF. As DNA, the CDR3 is TGTGCCAGCAGTCGCGCGGGCTACACCTTC.

V and J are TRBV6-2 or TRBV6-3 and TRBJ2-3; tentatively, D is TRBD2 (5 bases). Per the germline V gene, CDR1 is MNHEY and CDR2 is SVGEGT. The CDR3 spans 16 residues. The V and J ends lost 0 bases and 0 bases respectively, with 10 bases between them. CDR3 in DNA: TGTGCCAGCAGTTACTCGAGGGTTGGTAGCACAGATACGCAGTATTTT. Amino acids: CASSYSRVGSTDTQYF.